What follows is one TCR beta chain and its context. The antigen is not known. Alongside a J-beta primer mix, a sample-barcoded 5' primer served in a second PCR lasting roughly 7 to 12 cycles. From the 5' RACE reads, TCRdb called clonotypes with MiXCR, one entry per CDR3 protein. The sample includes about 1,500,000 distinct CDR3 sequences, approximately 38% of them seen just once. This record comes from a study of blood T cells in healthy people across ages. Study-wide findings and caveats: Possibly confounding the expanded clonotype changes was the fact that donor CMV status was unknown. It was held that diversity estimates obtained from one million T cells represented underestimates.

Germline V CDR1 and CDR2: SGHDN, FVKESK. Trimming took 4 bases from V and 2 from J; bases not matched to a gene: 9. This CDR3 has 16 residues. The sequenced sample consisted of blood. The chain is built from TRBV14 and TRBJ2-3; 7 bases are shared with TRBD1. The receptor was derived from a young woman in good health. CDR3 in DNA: TGTGCCAGCAGCCCTTACCTGGACAGGTCCACAGATACGCAGTATTTT. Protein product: CASSPYLDRSTDTQYF. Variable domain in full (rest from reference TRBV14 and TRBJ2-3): EAGVTQFPSHSVIEKGQTVTLRCDPISGHDNLYWYRRVMGKEIKFLLHFVKESKQDESGMPNNRFLAERTGGTYSTLKVQPAELEDSGVYFCASSPYLDRSTDTQYFGPGTRLTVL.